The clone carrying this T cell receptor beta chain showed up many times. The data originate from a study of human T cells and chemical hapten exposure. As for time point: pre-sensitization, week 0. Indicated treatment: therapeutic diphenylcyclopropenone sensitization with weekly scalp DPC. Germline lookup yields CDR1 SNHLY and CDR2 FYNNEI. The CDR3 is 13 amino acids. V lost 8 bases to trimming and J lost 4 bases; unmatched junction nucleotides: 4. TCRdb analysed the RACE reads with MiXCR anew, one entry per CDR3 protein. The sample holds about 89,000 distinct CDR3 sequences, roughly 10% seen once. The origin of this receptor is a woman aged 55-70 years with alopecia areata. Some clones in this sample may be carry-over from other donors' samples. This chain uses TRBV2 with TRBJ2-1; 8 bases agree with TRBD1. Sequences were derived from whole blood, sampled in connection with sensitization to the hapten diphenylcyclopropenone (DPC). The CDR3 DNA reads TGTGCCAGCTTTAGGACAGGGTACAATGAGCAGTTCTTC. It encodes CASFRTGYNEQFF. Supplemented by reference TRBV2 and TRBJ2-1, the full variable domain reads EPEVTQTPSHQVTQMGQEVILRCVPISNHLYFYWYRQILGQKVEFLVSFYNNEISEKSEIFDDQFSVERPDGSNFTLKIRSTKLEDSAMYFCASFRTGYNEQFFGPGTRLTVL.